These 17 T cell receptor beta chains came from one sample sequenced in a study of blood T cell repertoires in COVID-19. Sequenced by immunoSEQ multiplex PCR; TCRdb stores in-frame clones only, minus some. Here the sample spans 94,000 or so clones, about 90% being singletons. The sequenced sample was peripheral blood. The receptors originated from a woman between 65 and 79 years old with acute or convalescent COVID-19.

The rearrangement uses TRBV3-1 (or the pseudogene TRBV3-2) and TRBJ2-7, with a tentative D call TRBD1 (6 bases). CDR1 and CDR2 from the germline V gene are LGHDT and YNNKEL (reference sequence). Trimming cost V 4 bases and J 8 bases, with 12 bases left between them. The CDR3 covers 12 residues. The CDR3 loop is CASSLRTGKQYF. The CDR3, as DNA: TGTGCCAGCAGCCTAAGAACAGGGAAGCAGTACTTC.

V usage is TRBV18 and J usage is TRBJ2-1, with D perhaps matching TRBD1 (5 bases). The V gene's germline CDR1 is KGHSH and CDR2 LQKENI. The CDR3 runs to 14 residues. V was trimmed by 2 bases and J by 11 bases, leaving 16 bases between them. The CDR3 spells CASSPSSGQFKQFF. The CDR3 DNA sequence: TGTGCCAGCTCACCAAGCTCCGGACAATTCAAGCAGTTCTTC.

This clone has only one observation. The chain recombines TRBV5-4 with TRBJ2-3; the D is unclear. CDR1 SGHNT and CDR2 YYREEE come from the germline V gene (reference sequence). This CDR3 spans 14 amino acids. The ends were cut back, 3 bases at V and 4 bases at J, with 12 bases in the middle. CDR3 in amino acids: CASSSRSFPDTQYF. The CDR3 DNA is TGTGCCAGCAGCTCTCGGAGTTTCCCAGATACGCAGTATTTT.

The V gene is TRBV27, the J gene TRBJ2-5, with 8 bases fitting TRBD2. This CDR3 has 17 residues. The V segment lost 3 bases and the J segment 2 bases; nucleotides outside the gene matches: 11. Germline V gives CDR1 MNHEY, CDR2 SMNVEV (reference sequence). CDR3 protein: CASSFYRPTSGQETQYF. The CDR3, as DNA: TGTGCCAGCAGTTTTTACCGACCAACTAGCGGACAAGAGACCCAGTACTTC.

The rearrangement uses TRBV7-3 and TRBJ1-1; D unresolved. The CDR3 loop spans 13 amino acids. Germline CDR1 is SGHTA and CDR2 is FQGTGA. V lost 5 bases and J 0 bases, leaving 7 bases between the germline ends. CDR3 DNA sequence: TGTGCCAGCAGCCGAACACTGAACACTGAAGCTTTCTTT. Translated, it gives CASSRTLNTEAFF.

This rearrangement joins TRBV30 to TRBJ2-7; TRBD1 agrees at 8 bases. Germline CDR1 is GTSNPN and CDR2 is SVGIG (reference sequence). J gave up 6 bases and V 2 bases, and 9 bases lay outside the gene matches. There are 14 residues in the CDR3. For the CDR3, the DNA is TGTGCCTGGAGTCCCAAAGGGACAGGCGGCGAGCAGTACTTC. Amino acids: CAWSPKGTGGEQYF.

The chain uses TRBV27 and TRBJ2-3; 11 bases map to TRBD2. This CDR3 has 15 residues. Trimming took 6 bases from V and 4 from J; bases not matched to a gene: 6. The germline gives CDR1 MNHEY, CDR2 SMNVEV (reference sequence). Here the CDR3 DNA reads TGTGCCAGCAGACCCCTAGCGGGAGGACCAGATACGCAGTATTTT. Its translation is CASRPLAGGPDTQYF.

The chain joins TRBV15 to TRBJ1-5; no firm D call. Germline CDR1 is LNHNV and CDR2 is YYDKDF (reference sequence). V shed 1 base and J shed 3 bases, with 16 bases lying between them. The CDR3 is 17 residues long. The DNA of the CDR3 is TGTGCCACCAGCAGAGTGTTCGGGAAAGACGACAATCAGCCCCAGCATTTT. Translated, it gives CATSRVFGKDDNQPQHF.

CDR3 protein: CASSLARRNEKLFF. CDR3 nucleotides: TGCGCCAGCAGCTTGGCCAGGAGGAATGAAAAACTGTTTTTT. V is TRBV5-1 and J is TRBJ1-4; no reliable D call. The CDR3 loop spans 14 amino acids. Trimming pared 0 bases from V and 5 bases from J, leaving 8 bases between. Germline loops: CDR1 SGHRS, CDR2 YFSETQ.

J is TRBJ2-1 and V is TRBV5-1; D remains unclear. Between the trimmed V and J ends, which lost 2 bases and 3 bases, there was a span of 15 bases. Germline V lookup: CDR1 SGHRS, CDR2 YFSETQ. This CDR3 has 16 amino acids. The CDR3 sequence: CASSFQVGGNYNEQFF. CDR3 nucleotide sequence: TGCGCCAGCAGCTTCCAGGTAGGTGGAAACTACAATGAGCAGTTCTTC.

The chain uses TRBV5-1 and TRBJ2-3, with D perhaps matching TRBD1 (5 bases). V was shortened by 6 bases and J by 0 bases, with 11 bases between the two germline ends. CDR1 SGHRS and CDR2 YFSETQ come from the germline V gene. This CDR3 has 14 amino acids. In DNA form, the CDR3 reads TGCGCCAGCAATCAGGGAATAAGCACAGATACGCAGTATTTT. Translating it yields CASNQGISTDTQYF.

The gene calls are TRBV12-3 or TRBV12-4 and TRBJ1-1; no reliable D call. This CDR3 is 13 amino acids long. Deletions cut 7 bases from V and 2 bases from J, with 11 bases between. The CDR3 bases are TGTGCCAGCACCCGACCAGGAAACACTGAAGCTTTCTTT. Protein product: CASTRPGNTEAFF.

This clone showed up just a few times. The rearrangement links TRBV7-8 to TRBJ2-1; TRBD2 is a possible D gene (6 bases). Trimming took off 2 bases at V and 3 bases at J, with 11 bases between the two ends. There are 15 residues in the CDR3. Germline values: CDR1 SGHVS, CDR2 FQNEAQ. CDR3 amino acids: CASSLLEGLYNEQFF. CDR3 sequence (DNA): TGTGCCAGCAGCTTACTGGAGGGCCTCTACAATGAGCAGTTCTTC.

The gene calls are TRBV9 and TRBJ2-6; 11 nucleotides align to TRBD1. This CDR3 is 17 amino acids long. Germline-derived CDR1 and CDR2 are SGDLS and YYNGEE. Trimming removed 3 bases from V and 0 bases from J; junction bases left unmatched: 2. As DNA, the CDR3 is TGTGCCAGCAGCGGGACAGGGGGCTCCTCTGGGGCCAACGTCCTGACTTTC. Its translation: CASSGTGGSSGANVLTF.

The V gene is TRBV11-2, the J gene TRBJ2-7, with 10 bases fitting TRBD1. J was trimmed by 5 bases and V by 4 bases; bases with no gene match: 8. Germline assignment: CDR1 SGHAT and CDR2 FQNNGV. This CDR3 has 15 residues. In DNA, the CDR3 is TGTGCCAGCAGCTCCCTGAGGGACAGGGGCCACGAGCAGTACTTC. Amino acid sequence: CASSSLRDRGHEQYF.

The V call is TRBV4-2, the J call TRBJ2-1; TRBD2 is a possible D gene (6 bases). The germline V and J ends were trimmed by 0 bases and 0 bases, with 12 bases remaining between them. The germline CDR1 and CDR2 sequences are LGHNA and YNFKEQ. The CDR3 is 17 amino acids. CDR3 loop: CASSQDLSGYSYNEQFF. CDR3 bases: TGTGCCAGCAGCCAAGATTTGAGCGGGTACTCCTACAATGAGCAGTTCTTC.

The genes are TRBV19 and TRBJ2-6; a possible D gene is TRBD1 (6 bases). This CDR3 has 18 residues. The V gene lost 5 bases and the J gene lost 0 bases, with 17 bases spanning the gap. Per germline, CDR1 LNHDA and CDR2 SQIVND (reference sequence). The CDR3 DNA sequence: TGTGCCAGTAGTGAGGCCTCGACAGGACTCTCTGGGGCCAACGTCCTGACTTTC. Its protein is CASSEASTGLSGANVLTF.